The 9 T cell receptor beta chains reported below all come from one sample, sequenced in a study of CD8+CD57+ T cells in acquired aplastic anemia. An expansion of CD8+CD57+ cells by flow cytometry had been shown in patients chosen for sequencing. Template material for TCR beta VDJ and CDR3 profiling consisted of genomic DNA. TCRdb recomputed calls from the reads with MiXCR, one row per CDR3 protein. The sample contains about 290,000 distinct CDR3 sequences, roughly 61% of which appear only once. Material for sequencing was sorted CD4+, CD8+, or CD8+CD57+ T cells (not recorded which) from PBMCs. The source is a human donor with aplastic anemia.

This clonotype was counted at least ten times. The chain employs TRBV10-1 and TRBJ1-6, with TRBD1 matching over 9 bases. The junction had 3 bases not matched to a gene; V was cut back by 5 bases and J by 7 bases. CDR3 size: 14 residues. CDR1 and CDR2 from the germline V gene are WNHNN and SYGVQD (reference sequence). In DNA form, the CDR3 reads TGCGCCAGCAGTCCCGGGACAGGGAATTCACCCCTCCACTTT. This encodes CASSPGTGNSPLHF.

Many counts were recorded for this clonotype. The chain employs TRBV10-3 and TRBJ2-1; 10 nucleotides match TRBD2. The CDR3 covers 13 residues. The J segment lost 7 bases and the V segment lost 6 bases, leaving 3 bases of the junction unmatched. The germline V gene encodes CDR1 ENHRY and CDR2 SYGVKD. The CDR3 nucleotides read TGTGCCATCAGATCGACTAGCGGGAATGAGCAGTTCTTC. Residues: CAIRSTSGNEQFF.

J is TRBJ2-7 and V is TRBV5-1; D not resolved. V lost 0 bases to trimming and J lost 5 bases, with 15 bases between them. CDR3 length: 15 residues. In germline, CDR1 is SGHRS, CDR2 YFSETQ. The chain's CDR3 is CASSLGTTSADEQYF. CDR3 bases: TGCGCCAGCAGCTTGGGGACCACAAGCGCGGACGAGCAGTACTTC.

The CDR3, as DNA: TGCGCCAGCAGCTCACTTGGGGAGGGAGGAAAACTGTTTTTT. Translation gives CASSSLGEGGKLFF. The chain joins TRBV4-3 to TRBJ1-4; D ambiguous. Trimming cost V 5 bases and J 10 bases, with 17 bases left between them. CDR3 size: 14 residues. Germline V lookup: CDR1 LGHNA, CDR2 YSLEER.

Remarks on this clonotype: Sequence at one end of the junction differs from germline and may be a read error. The rearrangement uses TRBV20-1 and TRBJ1-1; no reliable D call. In germline, CDR1 is DFQATT, CDR2 SNEGSKA (reference sequence). The CDR3 loop spans 15 amino acids. The CDR3 DNA reads TGCAATGCTAGTCGACGGAGCTCTGGAAACACTGAAGCTTTCTTT. Encoded protein: CNASRRSSGNTEAFF.

V gene TRBV9 combines with J gene TRBJ2-1; 8 bases are a match to TRBD1. This CDR3 has 15 amino acids. In germline, CDR1 is SGDLS, CDR2 YYNGEE. Trimming at V came to 4 bases and at J to 10 bases, leaving 13 bases not matched to a gene. The CDR3 spells CASSQGQGGTREQFF. The CDR3 DNA is TGTGCCAGCAGCCAAGGACAGGGAGGAACTCGCGAGCAGTTCTTC.

This clonotype was detected only a few times. The V call is TRBV5-1, the J call TRBJ2-3, with 9 bases identical to TRBD1. The CDR3 runs 16 residues. The germline gives CDR1 SGHRS, CDR2 YFSETQ. V was clipped by 3 bases and J by 0 bases; unmatched bases: 5. CDR3 in amino acids: CASSYKTGGSTDTQYF. The CDR3 region has the DNA TGCGCCAGCAGCTACAAGACAGGGGGGAGCACAGATACGCAGTATTTT.

This clonotype was recorded many times. This chain joins TRBV20-1 and TRBJ2-7; 9 nucleotides align to TRBD2. Per the germline V gene, CDR1 is DFQATT and CDR2 is SNEGSKA (reference sequence). CDR3 size: 13 residues. Trimming cost V 3 bases and J 5 bases; bases outside gene matches: 5. CDR3 DNA sequence: TGCAGTGCTAGGAATCTAGCGGGGAACGAGCAGTACTTC. It translates to CSARNLAGNEQYF.

This clonotype came up once. The chain uses TRBV24-1 and TRBJ2-2; 10 positions agree with TRBD2. The V and J ends lost 4 bases and 5 bases, in that order; junction bases with no gene match: 6. Germline V gene data show CDR1 as KGHDR and CDR2 as SFDVKD. The CDR3 is made up of 16 amino acids. CDR3 loop: CATSDRPTSGTGELFF. The CDR3 DNA reads TGTGCCACCAGTGACCGCCCGACTAGCGGGACCGGGGAGCTGTTTTTT.